Below, 26 T cell receptor beta chains from the same sample are listed, as sequenced in a study of T-cell reconstitution after alpha-beta-depleted transplantation in children. Unique molecular identifiers were incorporated when the TCRbeta library was constructed. Using its own MiXCR run on the PCR reads, TCRdb lists one record per CDR3 protein. This table holds 450,000 to 600,000 distinct CDR3 sequences, over 10% found once. Source: PBMCs, mostly from graft donor cells, taken 360 days after TCRalphabeta/CD19-depleted stem cell transplant. The receptors derive from a male patient between 5 and 17 years old who had a stem cell transplant for acute myeloid leukemia, so the T cells may come from the graft donor.

This clonotype appeared a few times. The rearrangement uses TRBV7-6 and TRBJ2-2, with a weak D call TRBD2 (5 bases). V lost 0 bases and J 2 bases, leaving 10 bases between the germline ends. This CDR3 spans 16 amino acids. Germline assignment: CDR1 SGHVS and CDR2 FNYEAQ. CDR3 in amino acids: CASSLAGDGNTGELFF. The CDR3, as DNA: TGTGCCAGCAGCTTAGCCGGGGATGGTAACACCGGGGAGCTGTTTTTT.

The sample holds a few counts of this clonotype. This chain uses TRBV28 with TRBJ1-2; 9 nucleotides match TRBD1. The CDR3 totals 16 residues. CDR1 and CDR2 from the germline V gene are MDHEN and SYDVKM. The V segment lost 5 bases and the J segment 3 bases; nucleotides outside the gene matches: 10. As DNA, the CDR3 is TGTGCCAGCAGTCTCCTCGGACAGGGGCCCTACTATGGCTACACCTTC. Translating it yields CASSLLGQGPYYGYTF.

In its sample, this clonotype ranks as medium-sized. The chain combines TRBV7-2 with TRBJ2-2; 7 bases fit TRBD2. The V and J ends lost 1 base and 0 bases, in that order; junction bases with no gene match: 11. The CDR3 runs to 19 residues. Germline V gene data show CDR1 as SGHTA and CDR2 as FQGNSA. CDR3 bases: TGTGCCAGCAGCTTAGTTGTTCTGAGCGGGGCTACGAACACCGGGGAGCTGTTTTTT. This sequence encodes CASSLVVLSGATNTGELFF.

The rearrangement links TRBV11-2 to TRBJ2-1; 9 bases map to TRBD2. V gave up 6 bases and J gave up 0 bases; unmatched junction bases: 15. Germline-derived CDR1 and CDR2 are SGHAT and FQNNGV. The CDR3 runs 19 residues. The CDR3 spells CASRSKAGGPESSYNEQFF. The DNA for the CDR3 is TGTGCCAGCAGGTCAAAGGCGGGAGGGCCGGAGAGCTCCTACAATGAGCAGTTCTTC.

This rearrangement joins TRBV5-1 to TRBJ2-1; D is perhaps TRBD2 (6 bases). CDR1 is SGHRS and CDR2 is YFSETQ in the germline V gene. The CDR3 covers 16 residues. The germline V and J ends were trimmed by 1 base and 3 bases, with 14 bases remaining between them. This chain's CDR3 is CASSLNPTSHYNEQFF. CDR3 DNA sequence: TGCGCCAGCAGCTTGAACCCGACTAGTCACTACAATGAGCAGTTCTTC.

This clonotype was recorded many times. The V gene is TRBV28, the J gene TRBJ2-3; D could derive from TRBD1 or TRBD2 (5 bases each). V lost 4 bases to trimming and J lost 4 bases, with 18 bases between them. Germline CDR1 MDHEN, CDR2 SYDVKM. The length of the CDR3 is 16 residues. CDR3 in DNA: TGTGCCAGCAGTTCCCCCCACGGGATGGGGGCAGATACGCAGTATTTT. Amino acid sequence: CASSSPHGMGADTQYF.

This chain uses TRBV20-1 with TRBJ2-7, with D perhaps assigned TRBD1 or TRBD2 (6 bases each). The V end lost 3 bases, the J end lost 4 bases, and 16 bases lay between the germline ends. Germline CDR1 reads DFQATT; CDR2 reads SNEGSKA (reference sequence). This CDR3 is built from 14 residues. In DNA, the CDR3 is TGCAGTGCTAGCCCCCCTGGGGGGCTTTACGAGCAGTACTTC. Protein product: CSASPPGGLYEQYF.

This clonotype showed up many times. The gene calls are TRBV12-3 or TRBV12-4 and TRBJ2-3; TRBD2 aligns across 10 bases. J lost 6 bases, V lost 5 bases, and 8 bases had no gene match. The CDR3 runs 15 residues. The CDR3 here is CASSGLAAKGDTQYF. The CDR3 bases are TGTGCCAGCAGTGGACTAGCGGCTAAGGGCGATACGCAGTATTTT.

The V call is TRBV13, the J call TRBJ2-7, with D perhaps TRBD1 (6 bases). Trimming shortened V by 5 bases and J by 3 bases, and 14 bases separated the two germline ends. The CDR3 is made up of 14 amino acids. Germline CDR1 PRHDT, CDR2 FYEKMQ (reference sequence). CDR3: CASSTTGFDYEQYF. CDR3 nucleotide sequence: TGTGCCAGCAGCACTACAGGGTTCGACTACGAGCAGTACTTC.

This clonotype was found a few times. The genes are TRBV5-4 and TRBJ2-5, with 7 bases aligning to TRBD1. The V and J ends lost 2 bases and 2 bases, in that order; junction bases with no gene match: 6. The CDR3 has 15 residues. The germline gives CDR1 SGHNT, CDR2 YYREEE (reference sequence). DNA of the CDR3: TGTGCCAGCAGCTTCGACAGGGAATGGCAAGAGACCCAGTACTTC. As protein: CASSFDREWQETQYF.

The sample holds many counts of this clonotype. The rearrangement links TRBV27 to TRBJ2-7, with D perhaps matching TRBD1 (6 bases). V was pared by 6 bases and J by 2 bases, with 11 bases between. The CDR3 consists of 13 residues. Germline V lookup: CDR1 MNHEY, CDR2 SMNVEV (reference sequence). DNA of the CDR3: TGTGCCAGCAGGAAAGGGGGAGCCTACGAGCAGTACTTC. Its protein is CASRKGGAYEQYF.

This clonotype appeared many times. This CDR3 reads CASSQEEGEKTQYF. CDR3 nucleotides: TGTGCCAGCAGCCAAGAGGAAGGGGAAAAGACCCAGTACTTC. This chain links TRBV3-1 with TRBJ2-5; TRBD1 is a possible D gene (5 bases). Germline CDR1 is LGHDT and CDR2 is YNNKEL (reference sequence). The CDR3 is made up of 14 amino acids. The germline V and J ends were trimmed by 0 bases and 6 bases, with 11 bases remaining between them.

This sequence joins TRBV7-2 and TRBJ2-5; 7 nucleotides agree with TRBD2. The CDR3 spans 16 residues. Germline trimming cut 1 base from V and 1 base from J; bases unmatched to any gene: 6. The germline V gene has CDR1 SGHTA and CDR2 FQGNSA. The CDR3 nucleotides read TGTGCCAGCAGCTTAGTTCCAGCGGGGATCCAAGAGACCCAGTACTTC. Amino acids: CASSLVPAGIQETQYF.

This clonotype was seen a few times. The chain links TRBV20-1 to TRBJ2-3; no clear D gene. Germline-derived CDR1 and CDR2 are DFQATT and SNEGSKA (reference sequence). V was trimmed by 2 bases and J by 6 bases, leaving 27 bases between them. The length of the CDR3 is 18 residues. The CDR3: CSARKTVLSTAFPDTQYF. DNA for the CDR3: TGCAGTGCTAGAAAAACCGTCCTCAGCACGGCGTTCCCGGATACGCAGTATTTT.

The sample holds many counts of this clonotype. V and J are TRBV3-1 and TRBJ2-7; D is ambiguous. The V gene's germline CDR1 is LGHDT and CDR2 YNNKEL (reference sequence). This CDR3 region has 15 residues. V was cut by 9 bases and J by 1 base, with 19 bases left in between. CDR3 sequence: CASRTGPARSYEQYF. CDR3 DNA sequence: TGTGCCAGTCGGACGGGCCCAGCAAGGTCCTACGAGCAGTACTTC.

Note on this clonotype: One end of the junction does not line up with germline, which may come from a read error. This rearrangement joins TRBV12-3 or TRBV12-4 to TRBJ2-5; 9 bases match TRBD2. CDR3 size: 18 residues. CDR3 sequence reads: CAISLRVGSAGGQETQYF. For the CDR3, the DNA is TGTGCCATCAGTTTACGGGTGGGGTCAGCGGGAGGCCAAGAGACCCAGTACTTC.

This clonotype was counted between two and nine times. The rearrangement links TRBV4-3 to TRBJ2-3; 14 positions agree with TRBD2. The germline gives CDR1 LGHNA, CDR2 YSLEER. This CDR3 contains 17 residues. J was trimmed by 4 bases and V by 4 bases; bases with no gene match: 7. The CDR3 loop is CASSPTSGRAGADTQYF. CDR3 DNA: TGCGCCAGCAGCCCGACTAGCGGGAGGGCCGGGGCAGATACGCAGTATTTT.

The V and J genes are TRBV20-1 and TRBJ2-3, with no clear D. V lost 6 bases, J lost 4 bases, and 17 bases lay in between. Germline CDR1 DFQATT, CDR2 SNEGSKA (reference sequence). This CDR3 is 14 amino acids long. In DNA, the CDR3 is TGCAGTGCCTCAAACACGGCTAATCCAGATACGCAGTATTTT. This encodes CSASNTANPDTQYF.

The V and J genes are TRBV12-3 or TRBV12-4 and TRBJ2-5, with 13 bases matching TRBD2. The V and J ends lost 5 bases and 9 bases, in that order; junction bases with no gene match: 9. The CDR3 totals 15 residues. The CDR3 nucleotides read TGTGCCAGCAGTCCTCCGGGACTAGCGGGATTGGCCCAGTACTTC. Encoded protein: CASSPPGLAGLAQYF.

Only a few counts were recorded for this clonotype. The genes are TRBV10-3 and TRBJ2-7, with 7 nucleotides matching TRBD2. V lost 4 bases to trimming and J lost 6 bases; unmatched junction nucleotides: 9. The CDR3 extends over 14 amino acids. The germline V gene has CDR1 ENHRY and CDR2 SYGVKD. CDR3: CAISAEGGSFEQYF. The CDR3, as DNA: TGTGCCATCAGTGCCGAGGGCGGGAGTTTCGAGCAGTACTTC.

The V and J genes are TRBV5-1 and TRBJ1-1; 12 nucleotides match TRBD1. Germline CDR1 SGHRS, CDR2 YFSETQ. Germline trimming cut 0 bases from V and 8 bases from J; bases unmatched to any gene: 2. This CDR3 has 14 residues. The CDR3 coding sequence is TGCGCCAGCAGCTTGGAGGGACAGGGGGCCGAAGCTTTCTTT. This encodes CASSLEGQGAEAFF. Drawing the rest from reference TRBV5-1 and TRBJ1-1, the complete variable domain is KAGVTQTPRYLIKTRGQQVTLSCSPISGHRSVSWYQQTPGQGLQFLFEYFSETQRNKGNFPGRFSGRQFSNSRSEMNVSTLELGDSALYLCASSLEGQGAEAFFGQGTRLTVV.

This clonotype was counted between two and nine times. The V call is TRBV6-2 or TRBV6-3, the J call TRBJ1-5; the match to TRBD1 covers 8 bases. The germline V gene has CDR1 MNHEY and CDR2 SVGEGT. With V trimmed by 0 bases and J by 0 bases, 4 bases remained unmatched. The CDR3 totals 17 residues. The CDR3 spells CASSYSRTGNSNQPQHF. CDR3 nucleotides: TGTGCCAGCAGTTACTCCCGGACAGGGAATAGCAATCAGCCCCAGCATTTT.

This clonotype was counted at least ten times. The V gene is TRBV4-3, the J gene TRBJ2-7; D uncertain. Trimming took 0 bases from V and 4 from J, leaving 7 bases between them. The CDR3 covers 13 residues. Germline-derived CDR1 and CDR2 are LGHNA and YSLEER. The CDR3 sequence is CASSQDGDYEQYF. In nucleotides, the CDR3 is TGCGCCAGCAGCCAAGATGGGGATTACGAGCAGTACTTC.

The genes are TRBV18 and TRBJ2-7, with a possible D match to TRBD2 (6 bases). Trimming removed 6 bases from V and 6 bases from J, with 9 bases in between. Germline lookup yields CDR1 KGHSH and CDR2 LQKENI. This CDR3 has 11 amino acids. The CDR3 loop reads CASSGGGEQYF. In DNA form, the CDR3 reads TGTGCCAGCTCTGGGGGAGGCGAGCAGTACTTC.

The CDR3 protein is CSVDKRESSYEQYF. The CDR3 coding sequence is TGCAGCGTTGATAAGCGGGAGAGCTCCTACGAGCAGTACTTC. The V gene is TRBV29-1, the J gene TRBJ2-7, with 8 bases matching TRBD2. CDR3 length: 14 amino acids. The germline V gene encodes CDR1 SQVTM and CDR2 ANQGSEA. With V trimmed by 3 bases and J by 0 bases, 4 bases remained unmatched.

V and J are TRBV12-3 or TRBV12-4 and TRBJ1-6; 7 bases fit TRBD1. After removal of 4 bases from V and 10 bases from J, the junction contained 7 bases not matched to a gene. The CDR3 consists of 14 residues. The CDR3 region is CASSSRQGGSPLHF. The CDR3 nucleotides are TGTGCCAGCAGTTCCCGACAGGGAGGGTCACCCCTCCACTTT.